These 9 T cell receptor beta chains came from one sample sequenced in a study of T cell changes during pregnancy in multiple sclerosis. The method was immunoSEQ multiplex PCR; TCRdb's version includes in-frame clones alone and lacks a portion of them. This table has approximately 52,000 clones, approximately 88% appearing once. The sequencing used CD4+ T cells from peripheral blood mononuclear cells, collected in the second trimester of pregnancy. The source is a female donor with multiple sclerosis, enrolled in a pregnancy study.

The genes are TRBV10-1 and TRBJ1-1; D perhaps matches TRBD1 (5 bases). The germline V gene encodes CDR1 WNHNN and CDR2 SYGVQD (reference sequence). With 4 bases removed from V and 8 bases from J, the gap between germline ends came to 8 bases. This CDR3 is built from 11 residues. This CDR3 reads CASSGAGEAFF. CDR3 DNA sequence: TGCGCCAGCAGTGGGGCAGGGGAAGCTTTCTTT.

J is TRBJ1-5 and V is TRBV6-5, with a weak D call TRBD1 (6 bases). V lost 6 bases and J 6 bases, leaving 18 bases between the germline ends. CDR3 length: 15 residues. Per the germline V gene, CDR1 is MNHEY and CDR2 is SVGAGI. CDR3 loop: CASSRGGSSGQPQHF. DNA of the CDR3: TGTGCCAGCAGCCGAGGGGGTTCCTCAGGTCAGCCCCAGCATTTT.

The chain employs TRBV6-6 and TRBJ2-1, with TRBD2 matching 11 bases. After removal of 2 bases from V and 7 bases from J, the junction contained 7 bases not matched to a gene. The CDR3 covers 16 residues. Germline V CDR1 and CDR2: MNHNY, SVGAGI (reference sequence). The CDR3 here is CASSYELAGAKNEQFF. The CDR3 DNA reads TGTGCCAGCAGTTACGAACTAGCGGGAGCAAAGAATGAGCAGTTCTTC.

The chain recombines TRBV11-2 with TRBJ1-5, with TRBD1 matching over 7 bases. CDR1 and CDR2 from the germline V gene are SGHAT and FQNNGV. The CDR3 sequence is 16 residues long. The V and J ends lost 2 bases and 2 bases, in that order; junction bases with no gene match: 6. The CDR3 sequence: CASSLPGGWGNQPQHF. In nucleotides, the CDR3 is TGTGCCAGCAGCTTACCAGGGGGTTGGGGCAATCAGCCCCAGCATTTT.

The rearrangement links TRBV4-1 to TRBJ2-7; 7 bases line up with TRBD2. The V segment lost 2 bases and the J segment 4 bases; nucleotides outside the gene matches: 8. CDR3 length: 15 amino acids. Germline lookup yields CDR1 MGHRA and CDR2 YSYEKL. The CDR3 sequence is CASSQRWGGVYEQYF. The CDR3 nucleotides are TGCGCCAGCAGCCAACGGTGGGGAGGGGTGTACGAGCAGTACTTC.

CDR3 protein: CASSLLAGDGHEQFF. CDR3 bases: TGTGCCAGCAGTCTACTAGCGGGGGATGGGCATGAGCAGTTCTTC. This chain links TRBV6-5 with TRBJ2-1; the match to TRBD2 covers 11 bases. Per the germline V gene, CDR1 is MNHEY and CDR2 is SVGAGI. Trimming took 5 bases from V and 8 from J; bases not matched to a gene: 8. The CDR3 sequence is 15 residues long.

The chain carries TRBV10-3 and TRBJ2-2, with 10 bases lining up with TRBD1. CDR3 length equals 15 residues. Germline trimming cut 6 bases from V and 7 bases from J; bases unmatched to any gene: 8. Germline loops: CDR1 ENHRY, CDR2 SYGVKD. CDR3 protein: CAISSRDRGGGELFF. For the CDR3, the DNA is TGTGCCATCAGCTCCCGGGACAGGGGAGGCGGGGAGCTGTTTTTT.

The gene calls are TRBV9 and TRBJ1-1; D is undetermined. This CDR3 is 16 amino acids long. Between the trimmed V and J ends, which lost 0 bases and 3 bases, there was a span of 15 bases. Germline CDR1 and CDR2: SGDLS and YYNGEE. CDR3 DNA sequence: TGTGCCAGCAGCGTAGGAGGGTCAGGAAAGTACACTGAAGCTTTCTTT. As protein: CASSVGGSGKYTEAFF.

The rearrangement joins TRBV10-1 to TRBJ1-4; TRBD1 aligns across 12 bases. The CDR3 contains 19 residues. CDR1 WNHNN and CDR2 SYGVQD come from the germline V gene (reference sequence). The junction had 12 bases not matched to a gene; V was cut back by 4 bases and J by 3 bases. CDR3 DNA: TGCGCCAGCAGTGCCCCCCGGGACAGGGGGCGGCGCGCTAATGAAAAACTGTTTTTT. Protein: CASSAPRDRGRRANEKLFF.